Included here is one TCR beta chain sequence, with context. CDR3 length: 14 amino acids. CDR1 is KGHSH, CDR2 LQKENI, per germline. Trimming shortened V by 2 bases and J by 5 bases, and 9 bases separated the two germline ends. Profiling relied on immunoSEQ multiplex PCR, and the TCRdb table lists in-frame clones only, not all of them. The sample has approximately 340,000 clones; roughly 92% are singletons. This entry belongs to a study of blood T cell repertoires in COVID-19. Adults between roughly 18 and 89 years of age took part from fewer than 30 US areas. The TCR sequence derives from a woman aged 40-49 years who had been exposed to COVID-19. What was sequenced was PBMCs or T cells enriched from blood (not recorded which). The rearrangement joins TRBV18 to TRBJ1-4; D possibly corresponds to TRBD1 (5 bases). The CDR3 coding sequence is TGTGCCAGCTCACCAGGGGCATGGAATGAAAAACTGTTTTTT. Its protein product is CASSPGAWNEKLFF.